This TCR beta chain was profiled in a study of cytomegalovirus exposure and HLA in healthy donors. This CDR3 has 14 residues. Trimming took off 3 bases at V and 1 base at J, with 6 bases between the two ends. Germline CDR1 is MNHNY and CDR2 is SVGAGI (reference sequence). Primers for the PCR totalled 60 Vbeta and 13 Jbeta. Sequencing used immunoSEQ multiplex PCR; TCRdb keeps in-frame clones, though not all of them. There are around 140,000 clones in the sample; roughly 79% occur only once, and roughly 10% lies in the top ten. V usage is TRBV6-6 and J usage is TRBJ2-2; D gene uncertain. Sequenced input: PBMCs. The receptor's source is a woman in her sixties or seventies in good health and CMV-seropositive. In DNA, the CDR3 is TGTGCCAGCAGTTATGGGCGGAACACCGGGGAGCTGTTTTTT. Its protein is CASSYGRNTGELFF.